Listed here are 25 T cell receptor beta chains from one sample, sequenced in a study of OX40 agonist ivuxolimab in advanced cancers. TCRdb's table, derived via immunoSEQ multiplex PCR, lists solely in-frame clones and lacks some. The sample carries 45,000 to 65,000 clones, roughly 90% recorded once. The input for sequencing was CD4+ or CD8+ T cells sorted from blood, taken in a trial of the OX40 agonist ivuxolimab. The receptor source for this set is an adult with an advanced solid tumor such as melanoma, head and neck, liver or kidney cancer.

A single count supports this clone. The CDR3 DNA reads TGTGCCAGTAGTATTTATCAGGGATCCTACGAGCAGTACTTC. Translating gives CASSIYQGSYEQYF. The rearrangement uses TRBV19 and TRBJ2-7, with D possibly TRBD1 on 5 matching bases. The germline V gene has CDR1 LNHDA and CDR2 SQIVND (reference sequence). CDR3 length equals 14 residues. Trimming cost V 3 bases and J 1 base, with 10 bases left between them.

The chain joins TRBV7-8 to TRBJ2-3, with 9 nucleotides matching TRBD2. V shed 10 bases, J shed 2 bases, and the junction held 4 bases outside the gene matches. The germline gives CDR1 SGHVS, CDR2 FQNEAQ. The CDR3 totals 13 residues. The CDR3 DNA sequence: TGTGCCACCGTAGCGGGAGTCACAGATACGCAGTATTTT. This gives the protein CATVAGVTDTQYF.

This chain links TRBV4-3 with TRBJ2-3, with 7 positions matching TRBD2. Trimming at V came to 1 base and at J to 3 bases, leaving 10 bases not matched to a gene. The germline V gene has CDR1 LGHNA and CDR2 YSLEER. The CDR3 extends over 17 amino acids. As DNA, the CDR3 is TGCGCCAGCAGCCAAGGTCCTAGCGGAGGACCGACAGATACGCAGTATTTT. The encoded protein is CASSQGPSGGPTDTQYF.

This chain joins TRBV4-1 and TRBJ1-5; unclear D gene. Germline V lookup: CDR1 MGHRA, CDR2 YSYEKL. V was pared by 1 base and J by 7 bases, with 11 bases between. CDR3 length: 14 amino acids. Here the CDR3 DNA reads TGCGCCAGCAGCCAAGGGGCGGGAAACCAGCCCCAGCATTTT. Translating it yields CASSQGAGNQPQHF.

This chain links TRBV4-1 with TRBJ2-5; D gene ambiguous. V was trimmed by 4 bases and J by 0 bases, leaving 9 bases between them. The CDR3 loop spans 14 amino acids. From germline, CDR1 is MGHRA and CDR2 YSYEKL. The CDR3 reads CASSPVTDQETQYF. The DNA for the CDR3 is TGCGCCAGCAGCCCCGTTACGGACCAAGAGACCCAGTACTTC.

The chain couples TRBV14 to TRBJ1-6; 7 bases are shared with TRBD1. Losses at the gene ends were 5 bases for V and 10 bases for J; bases not matched to a gene: 14. The CDR3 is made up of 16 amino acids. Germline-derived CDR1 and CDR2 are SGHDN and FVKESK. The DNA for the CDR3 is TGTGCCAGCAGCGGCACCTCACAGGGGTATTGGTCACCCCTCCACTTT. Protein product: CASSGTSQGYWSPLHF.

CDR3 residues: CASSYSVSSGNTIYF. In DNA, the CDR3 is TGTGCCAGCAGTTACTCGGTCTCCTCTGGAAACACCATATATTTT. This sequence joins TRBV6-5 and TRBJ1-3, with D unclear. Germline V gene data show CDR1 as MNHEY and CDR2 as SVGAGI. This CDR3 contains 15 residues. The V end lost 0 bases, the J end lost 0 bases, and 6 bases lay between the germline ends.

This rearrangement joins TRBV27 to TRBJ2-1; D gene uncertain. Germline V CDR1 and CDR2: MNHEY, SMNVEV (reference sequence). The CDR3 length is 13 residues. Between the trimmed V and J ends, which lost 4 bases and 7 bases, there was a span of 11 bases. CDR3 sequence: CASSSAPPNEQFF. The CDR3, as DNA: TGTGCCAGCAGTTCCGCGCCCCCAAATGAGCAGTTCTTC.

The rearrangement uses TRBV5-1 and TRBJ1-1, with 7 bases identical to TRBD1. Per germline, CDR1 SGHRS and CDR2 YFSETQ. The length of the CDR3 is 15 residues. The V gene end was trimmed by 1 base and the J gene end by 4 bases; junction bases not matched to a gene: 7. In nucleotides, the CDR3 is TGCGCCAGCAGCTTGAGAACAGGGGATGGCACTGAAGCTTTCTTT. Protein: CASSLRTGDGTEAFF.

V is TRBV19 and J is TRBJ1-1, with D perhaps matching TRBD1 (5 bases). V was clipped by 7 bases and J by 5 bases, with 11 bases between them. This CDR3 comprises 12 residues. The germline gives CDR1 LNHDA, CDR2 SQIVND (reference sequence). The CDR3, as DNA: TGTGCCAGTACCTCGGGGGGGACTGAAGCTTTCTTT. Its protein product is CASTSGGTEAFF.

The V call is TRBV4-2, the J call TRBJ1-1, with a tentative D call TRBD1 (5 bases). The V and J ends lost 0 bases and 3 bases respectively, with 11 bases between them. The CDR3 is 15 amino acids. CDR1 is LGHNA and CDR2 is YNFKEQ in the germline V gene. Here the CDR3 reads CASSQDRDDHTEAFF. The CDR3 bases are TGTGCCAGCAGCCAAGACAGGGATGACCACACTGAAGCTTTCTTT.

V and J are TRBV4-1 and TRBJ2-7, with 12 bases lining up with TRBD2. Germline CDR1 reads MGHRA; CDR2 reads YSYEKL. Trimming took 0 bases from V and 3 from J; bases not matched to a gene: 9. The CDR3 covers 18 residues. CDR3 region: CASSQDLLAGGGVYEQYF. The CDR3 DNA reads as TGCGCCAGCAGCCAAGATTTACTAGCGGGAGGAGGGGTCTACGAGCAGTACTTC.

The chain carries TRBV7-2 and TRBJ1-3, with D unclear. Germline loops: CDR1 SGHTA, CDR2 FQGNSA. The V gene lost 5 bases and the J gene lost 0 bases, with 11 bases spanning the gap. The CDR3 length is 15 residues. CDR3 in amino acids: CASSPPWGSGNTIYF. The CDR3 nucleotides read TGTGCCAGCAGCCCCCCCTGGGGCTCTGGAAACACCATATATTTT.

The chain combines TRBV5-1 with TRBJ2-7; perhaps TRBD1 as D (6 bases). This CDR3 has 13 residues. The V and J ends lost 4 bases and 6 bases respectively, with 14 bases between them. Germline values: CDR1 SGHRS, CDR2 YFSETQ. DNA of the CDR3: TGCGCCAGCAGCCAAAGGGGGATCTTCGAGCAGTACTTC. Its translation: CASSQRGIFEQYF.

This clone was seen a single time. The CDR3 loop reads CASSELAESYEQYF. DNA for the CDR3: TGTGCCAGTAGTGAGTTGGCAGAATCCTACGAGCAGTACTTC. The V and J genes are TRBV19 and TRBJ2-7; D is ambiguous. V lost 5 bases and J lost 1, with 12 bases in between. There are 14 residues in the CDR3. In germline, CDR1 is LNHDA, CDR2 SQIVND (reference sequence).

V usage is TRBV27 and J usage is TRBJ1-6, with a tentative D call TRBD1 (6 bases). This CDR3 region has 14 residues. Trimming stripped 10 bases from V and 8 bases from J, with 18 bases between. Looked up from germline, CDR1 is MNHEY and CDR2 is SMNVEV (reference sequence). The CDR3 protein is CATSPGAGYSPLHF. DNA for the CDR3: TGTGCCACCTCGCCGGGGGCGGGTTATTCACCCCTCCACTTT.

In its sample, this clone was seen once. The chain couples TRBV19 to TRBJ2-2, with D possibly being TRBD2 (5 bases). Germline V gene lookup returns CDR1 LNHDA and CDR2 SQIVND (reference sequence). V was trimmed by 0 bases and J by 1 base, leaving 18 bases between them. The CDR3 consists of 19 residues. The CDR3 DNA sequence: TGTGCCAGTAGTATAGATCACGGTGGAGTCGGGGTGAACACCGGGGAGCTGTTTTTT. Amino acids: CASSIDHGGVGVNTGELFF.

V and J are TRBV4-3 and TRBJ2-5, with D perhaps given as TRBD1 or TRBD2 (5 bases each). Germline lookup yields CDR1 LGHNA and CDR2 YSLEER. This CDR3 region has 16 residues. V shed 0 bases and J shed 9 bases, with 20 bases lying between them. CDR3 DNA sequence: TGCGCCAGCAGCCAAGATTTCCGGGATCTCCAAGGGGCCCAGTACTTC. Translating it yields CASSQDFRDLQGAQYF.

This clone showed up just a few times. The chain combines TRBV6-4 with TRBJ2-3; weak D call: TRBD1 (5 bases). The CDR3 runs to 15 residues. The germline CDR1 and CDR2 sequences are MRHNA and SNTAGT. The V and J ends lost 0 bases and 2 bases respectively, with 9 bases between them. DNA for the CDR3: TGTGCCAGCAGTGACTCGGCTGGGGCCACAGATACGCAGTATTTT. Translated: CASSDSAGATDTQYF.

V gene TRBV7-8 combines with J gene TRBJ2-1, with TRBD2 as a possible D gene (6 bases). The germline CDR1 and CDR2 sequences are SGHVS and FQNEAQ. The length of the CDR3 is 11 residues. The germline V and J ends were trimmed by 3 bases and 10 bases, with 7 bases remaining between them. The CDR3 region is CASSFGGEQFF. In DNA, the CDR3 is TGTGCCAGCAGCTTCGGGGGAGAGCAGTTCTTC.

V is TRBV7-2 and J is TRBJ2-7; 11 bases are shared with TRBD2. The CDR3 totals 16 residues. The junction had 8 bases not matched to a gene; V was cut back by 0 bases and J by 7 bases. Germline V gene data show CDR1 as SGHTA and CDR2 as FQGNSA. The CDR3 DNA reads TGTGCCAGCAGCTTAGCAGCACTAGCGGGAGCTGGGGAGCAGTACTTC. This codes for CASSLAALAGAGEQYF. The full variable domain, with the rest looked up from reference TRBV7-2 and TRBJ2-7, is GAGVSQSPSNKVTEKGKDVELRCDPISGHTALYWYRQSLGQGLEFLIYFQGNSAPDKSGLPSDRFSAERTGGSVSTLTIQRTQQEDSAVYLCASSLAALAGAGEQYFGPGTRLTVT.

J is TRBJ1-2 and V is TRBV7-8; TRBD1 aligns across 8 bases. The CDR3 length is 13 residues. Per germline, CDR1 SGHVS and CDR2 FQNEAQ. Trimming cost V 2 bases and J 6 bases; bases outside gene matches: 2. The CDR3 reads CASSLTGGNGYTF. The CDR3 nucleotides read TGTGCCAGCAGCTTAACAGGGGGAAATGGCTACACCTTC.

For the CDR3, the DNA is TGTGCCAGCAGTTTCAGCAGGGCACAAGGCTACACCTTC. Protein product: CASSFSRAQGYTF. The chain uses TRBV28 and TRBJ1-2; D possibly corresponds to TRBD1 (5 bases). V gave up 3 bases and J gave up 8 bases, with 13 bases separating them. Germline V gives CDR1 MDHEN, CDR2 SYDVKM. There are 13 residues in the CDR3.

About this clone itself: Different DNA sequences within this sample yield the same CDR3. The rearrangement uses TRBV6-5 and TRBJ1-1, with D uncertain. This CDR3 has 14 residues. The germline V and J ends were trimmed by 0 bases and 1 base, with 6 bases remaining between them. Germline values: CDR1 MNHEY, CDR2 SVGAGI. The CDR3 sequence: CASSYSIENTEAFF. The CDR3 nucleotides read TGTGCCAGCAGTTACTCGATTGAGAACACTGAAGCTTTCTTT.

This chain connects TRBV12-5 to TRBJ2-3; D perhaps matches TRBD2 (6 bases). Trimming removed 0 bases at V and 3 bases at J, with 16 bases between. The CDR3 has 17 residues. Germline V gives CDR1 LGHNT, CDR2 FRNRAP. CDR3 residues: CASGLVPWTTSTDTQYF. The DNA for the CDR3 is TGTGCTAGTGGTTTGGTGCCCTGGACTACATCAACAGATACGCAGTATTTT.